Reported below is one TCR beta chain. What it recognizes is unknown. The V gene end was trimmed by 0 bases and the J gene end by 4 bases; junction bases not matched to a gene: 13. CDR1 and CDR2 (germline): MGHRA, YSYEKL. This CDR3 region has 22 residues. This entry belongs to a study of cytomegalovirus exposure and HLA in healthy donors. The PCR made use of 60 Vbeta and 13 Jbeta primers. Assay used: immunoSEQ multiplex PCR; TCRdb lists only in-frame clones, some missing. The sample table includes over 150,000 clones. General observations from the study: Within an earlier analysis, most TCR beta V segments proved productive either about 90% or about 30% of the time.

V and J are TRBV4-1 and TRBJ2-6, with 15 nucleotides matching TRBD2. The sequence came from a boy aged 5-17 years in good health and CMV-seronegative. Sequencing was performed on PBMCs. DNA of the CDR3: TGCGCCAGCAGCCAAGATCGGGGACTAGCGGGGGGCCTCATCGGGGGGGCCAACGTCCTGACTTTC. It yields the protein CASSQDRGLAGGLIGGANVLTF.